This T cell receptor beta chain appears in the sequencing data of a study of glioma-infiltrating T cells after dendritic cell vaccination. Measured with immunoSEQ multiplex PCR; TCRdb has only the in-frame clones, and not every one. The sample lists 95,000 or so clones; roughly 84% were seen once. The CDR3 is 15 residues long. Deletions cut 7 bases from V and 5 bases from J, with 18 bases between. The germline CDR1 and CDR2 sequences are MDHEN and SYDVKM. This TCR was recovered from a human donor with glioblastoma. The chain recombines TRBV28 with TRBJ1-5; D possibly corresponds to TRBD1 (6 bases). Sequencing was performed on blood, taken before dendritic cell vaccination. The CDR3 spells CASTPRGSGDQPQHF. CDR3 DNA sequence: TGTGCCAGCACTCCCAGGGGATCTGGGGATCAGCCCCAGCATTTT.